The present entry profiles one T cell receptor beta chain with its context. This sample stems from a study of T cell responses to AZD1222 COVID-19 vaccine. Sequencing used immunoSEQ multiplex PCR; TCRdb keeps in-frame clones, though not all of them. The table shows about 130,000 clones, with around 92% occurring only once. Germline CDR1 SEHNR, CDR2 FQNEAQ (reference sequence). The CDR3 runs to 16 residues. The V end lost 0 bases, the J end lost 5 bases, and 16 bases lay between the germline ends. The sample here was peripheral blood, taken on day 0 of AZD1222 vaccination. The genes are TRBV7-9 and TRBJ2-5; the D gene is possibly TRBD1 (6 bases). This clonotype was obtained from an adult in good health. Here the CDR3 reads CASSLALTGPGETQYF. The CDR3 DNA is TGTGCCAGCAGCTTAGCCCTTACAGGGCCCGGGGAGACCCAGTACTTC.